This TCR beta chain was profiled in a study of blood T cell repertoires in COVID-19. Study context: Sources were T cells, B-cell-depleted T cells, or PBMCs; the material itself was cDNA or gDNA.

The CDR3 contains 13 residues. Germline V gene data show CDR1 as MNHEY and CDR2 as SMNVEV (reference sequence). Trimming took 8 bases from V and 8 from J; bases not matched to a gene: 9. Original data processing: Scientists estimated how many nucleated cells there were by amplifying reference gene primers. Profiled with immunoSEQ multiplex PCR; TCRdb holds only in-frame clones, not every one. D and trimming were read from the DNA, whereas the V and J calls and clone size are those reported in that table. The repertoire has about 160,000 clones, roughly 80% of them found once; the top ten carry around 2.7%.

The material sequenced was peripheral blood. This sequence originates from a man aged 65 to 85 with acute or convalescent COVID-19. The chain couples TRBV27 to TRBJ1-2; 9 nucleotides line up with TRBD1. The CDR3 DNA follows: TGTGCCAGCGGGTTGGGACAGGGTCGCGGCTACACCTTC. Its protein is CASGLGQGRGYTF.